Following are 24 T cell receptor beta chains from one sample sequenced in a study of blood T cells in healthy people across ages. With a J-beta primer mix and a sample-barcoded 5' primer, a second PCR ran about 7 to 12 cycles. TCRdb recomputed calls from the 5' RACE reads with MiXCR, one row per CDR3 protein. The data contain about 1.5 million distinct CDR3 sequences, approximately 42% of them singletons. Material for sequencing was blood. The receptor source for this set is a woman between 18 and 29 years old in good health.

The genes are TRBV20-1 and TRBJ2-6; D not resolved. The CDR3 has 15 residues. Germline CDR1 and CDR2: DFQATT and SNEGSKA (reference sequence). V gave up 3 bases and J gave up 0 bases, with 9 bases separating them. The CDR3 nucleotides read TGCAGTGCTAGCGGGCCACACTCTGGGGCCAACGTCCTGACTTTC. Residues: CSASGPHSGANVLTF.

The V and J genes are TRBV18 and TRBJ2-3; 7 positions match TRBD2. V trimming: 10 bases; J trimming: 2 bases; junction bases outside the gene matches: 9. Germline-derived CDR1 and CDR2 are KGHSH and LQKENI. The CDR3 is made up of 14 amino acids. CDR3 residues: CATARGRDTDTQYF. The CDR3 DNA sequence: TGTGCCACCGCGCGGGGGAGAGACACAGATACGCAGTATTTT.

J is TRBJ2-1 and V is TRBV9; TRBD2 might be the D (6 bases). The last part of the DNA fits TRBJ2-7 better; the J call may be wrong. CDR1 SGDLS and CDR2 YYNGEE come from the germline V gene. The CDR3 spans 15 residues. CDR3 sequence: CASSVAGDSYNEQYF. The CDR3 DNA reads TGTGCCAGCAGCGTAGCGGGGGATTCCTACAATGAGCAGTACTTC.

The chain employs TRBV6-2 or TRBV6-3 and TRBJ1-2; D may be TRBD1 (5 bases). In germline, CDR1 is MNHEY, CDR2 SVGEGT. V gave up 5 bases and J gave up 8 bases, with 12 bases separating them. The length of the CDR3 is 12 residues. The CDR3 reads CASSPGTWGYTF. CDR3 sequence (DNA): TGTGCCAGCAGTCCCGGGACCTGGGGCTACACCTTC.

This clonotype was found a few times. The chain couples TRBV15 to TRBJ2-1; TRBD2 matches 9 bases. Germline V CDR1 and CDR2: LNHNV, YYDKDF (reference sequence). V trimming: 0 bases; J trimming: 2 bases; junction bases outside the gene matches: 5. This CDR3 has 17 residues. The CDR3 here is CATSRDSGSFAYNEQFF. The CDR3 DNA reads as TGTGCCACCAGCAGAGATAGCGGGAGCTTTGCCTACAATGAGCAGTTCTTC. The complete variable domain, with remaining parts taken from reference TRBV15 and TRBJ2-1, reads DAMVIQNPRYQVTQFGKPVTLSCSQTLNHNVMYWYQQKSSQAPKLLFHYYDKDFNNEADTPDNFQSRRPNTSFCFLDIRSPGLGDTAMYLCATSRDSGSFAYNEQFFGPGTRLTVL.

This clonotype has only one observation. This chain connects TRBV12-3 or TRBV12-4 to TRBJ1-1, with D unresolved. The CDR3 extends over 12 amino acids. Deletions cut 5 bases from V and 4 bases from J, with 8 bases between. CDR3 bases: TGTGCCAGCAGTCCGATGAGCACTGAAGCTTTCTTT. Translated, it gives CASSPMSTEAFF.

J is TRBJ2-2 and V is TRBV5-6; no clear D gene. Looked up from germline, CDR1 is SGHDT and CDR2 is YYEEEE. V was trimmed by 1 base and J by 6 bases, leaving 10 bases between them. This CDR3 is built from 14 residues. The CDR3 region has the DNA TGTGCCAGCAGCTTGCTTTATGGGTCCGGGGAGCTGTTTTTT. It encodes CASSLLYGSGELFF.

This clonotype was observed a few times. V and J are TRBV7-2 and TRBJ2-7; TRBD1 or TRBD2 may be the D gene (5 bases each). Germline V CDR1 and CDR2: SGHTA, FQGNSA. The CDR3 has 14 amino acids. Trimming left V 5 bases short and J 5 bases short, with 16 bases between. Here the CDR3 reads CASSPGPSPDEQYF. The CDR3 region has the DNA TGTGCCAGCAGCCCGGGACCCTCCCCGGACGAGCAGTACTTC.

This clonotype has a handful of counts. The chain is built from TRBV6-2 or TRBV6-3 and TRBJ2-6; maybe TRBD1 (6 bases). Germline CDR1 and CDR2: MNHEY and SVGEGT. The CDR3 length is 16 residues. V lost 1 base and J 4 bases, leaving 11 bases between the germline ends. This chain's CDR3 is CASSYLGGSGANVLTF. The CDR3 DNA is TGTGCCAGCAGTTACTTAGGGGGATCCGGGGCCAACGTCCTGACTTTC.

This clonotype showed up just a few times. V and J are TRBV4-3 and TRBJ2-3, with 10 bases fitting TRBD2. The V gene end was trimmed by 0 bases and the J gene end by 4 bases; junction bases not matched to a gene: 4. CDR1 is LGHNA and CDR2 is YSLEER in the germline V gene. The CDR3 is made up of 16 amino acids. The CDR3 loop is CASSQDNLAGADTQYF. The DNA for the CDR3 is TGCGCCAGCAGCCAAGATAACCTAGCGGGAGCAGATACGCAGTATTTT.

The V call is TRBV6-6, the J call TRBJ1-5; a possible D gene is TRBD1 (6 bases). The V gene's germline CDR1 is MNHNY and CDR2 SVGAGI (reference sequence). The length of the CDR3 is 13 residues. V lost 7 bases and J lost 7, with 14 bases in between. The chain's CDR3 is CASTPQGHQPQHF. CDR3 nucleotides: TGTGCCAGCACCCCACAGGGCCACCAGCCCCAGCATTTT.

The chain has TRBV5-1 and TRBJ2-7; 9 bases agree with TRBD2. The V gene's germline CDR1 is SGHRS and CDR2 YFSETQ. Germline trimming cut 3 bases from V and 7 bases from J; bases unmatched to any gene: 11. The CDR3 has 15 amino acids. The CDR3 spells CASSSISGGLNEQYF. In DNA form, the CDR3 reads TGCGCCAGCAGCTCAATTAGCGGGGGATTGAATGAGCAGTACTTC.

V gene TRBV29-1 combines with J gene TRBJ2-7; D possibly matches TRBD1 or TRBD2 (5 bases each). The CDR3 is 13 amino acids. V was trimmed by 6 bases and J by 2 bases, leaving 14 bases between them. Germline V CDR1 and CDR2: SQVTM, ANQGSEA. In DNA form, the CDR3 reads TGCAGCGTCCTCCGGGACGAAGCCTACGAGCAGTACTTC. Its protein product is CSVLRDEAYEQYF.

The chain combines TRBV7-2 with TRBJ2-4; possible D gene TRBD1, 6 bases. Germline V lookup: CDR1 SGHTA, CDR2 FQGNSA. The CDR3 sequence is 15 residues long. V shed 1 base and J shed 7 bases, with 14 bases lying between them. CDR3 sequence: CASSLESRGYNIQYF. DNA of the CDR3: TGTGCCAGCAGCTTAGAGAGCAGGGGTTACAACATTCAGTACTTC.

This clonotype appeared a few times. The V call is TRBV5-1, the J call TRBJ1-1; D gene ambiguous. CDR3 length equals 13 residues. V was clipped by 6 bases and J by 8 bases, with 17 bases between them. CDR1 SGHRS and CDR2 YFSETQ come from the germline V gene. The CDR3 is CASTEGRRGEAFF. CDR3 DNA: TGCGCCAGCACCGAAGGCAGGAGAGGAGAAGCTTTCTTT.

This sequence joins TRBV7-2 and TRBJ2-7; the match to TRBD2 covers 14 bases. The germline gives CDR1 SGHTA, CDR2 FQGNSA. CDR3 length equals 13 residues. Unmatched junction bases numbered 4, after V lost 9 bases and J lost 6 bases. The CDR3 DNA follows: TGTGCCAGTCGACTAGCGGGAGGGCGCGAGCAGTACTTC. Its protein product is CASRLAGGREQYF.

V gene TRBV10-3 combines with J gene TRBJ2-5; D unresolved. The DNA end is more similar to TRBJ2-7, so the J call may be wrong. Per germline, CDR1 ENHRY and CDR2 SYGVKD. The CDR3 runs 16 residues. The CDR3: CAISESSASPTYEQYF. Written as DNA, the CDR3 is TGTGCCATCAGTGAGTCGAGTGCATCCCCCACCTACGAGCAGTACTTC.

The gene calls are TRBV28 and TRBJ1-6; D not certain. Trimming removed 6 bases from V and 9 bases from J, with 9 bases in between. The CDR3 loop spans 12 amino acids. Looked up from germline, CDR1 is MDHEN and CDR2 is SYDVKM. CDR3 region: CASRFLGSPLHF. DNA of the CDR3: TGTGCCAGCAGGTTTTTGGGTTCACCCCTCCACTTT.

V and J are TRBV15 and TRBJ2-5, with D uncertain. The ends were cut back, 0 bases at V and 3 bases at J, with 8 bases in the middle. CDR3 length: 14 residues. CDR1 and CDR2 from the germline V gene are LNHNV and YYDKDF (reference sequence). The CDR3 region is CATSRDYGEETQYF. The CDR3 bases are TGTGCCACCAGCAGAGATTATGGGGAAGAGACCCAGTACTTC.

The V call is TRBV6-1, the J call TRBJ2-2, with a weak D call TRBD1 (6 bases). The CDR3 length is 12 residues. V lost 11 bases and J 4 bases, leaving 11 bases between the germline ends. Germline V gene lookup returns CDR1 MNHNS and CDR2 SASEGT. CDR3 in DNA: TGTGCCTCACAGGGAGTCACCGGGGAGCTGTTTTTT. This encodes CASQGVTGELFF.

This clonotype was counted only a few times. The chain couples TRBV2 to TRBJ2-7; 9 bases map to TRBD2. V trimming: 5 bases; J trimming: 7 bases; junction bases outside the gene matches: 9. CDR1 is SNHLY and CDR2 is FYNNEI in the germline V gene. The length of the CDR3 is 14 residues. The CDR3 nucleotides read TGTGCCAGCAGTCTAGCGGGACACGCAGGGGAGCAGTACTTC. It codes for CASSLAGHAGEQYF.

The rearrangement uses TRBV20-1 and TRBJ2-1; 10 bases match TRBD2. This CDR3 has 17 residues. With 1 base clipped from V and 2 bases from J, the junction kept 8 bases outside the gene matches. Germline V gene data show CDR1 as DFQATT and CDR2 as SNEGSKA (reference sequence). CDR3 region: CSARASGGPTPYNEQFF. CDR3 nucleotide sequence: TGCAGTGCTAGAGCTAGCGGGGGCCCGACCCCCTACAATGAGCAGTTCTTC.

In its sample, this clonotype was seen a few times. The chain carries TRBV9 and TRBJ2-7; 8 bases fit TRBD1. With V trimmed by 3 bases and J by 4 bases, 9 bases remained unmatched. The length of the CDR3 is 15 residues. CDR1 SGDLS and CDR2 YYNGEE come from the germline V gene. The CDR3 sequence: CASSGGTGGFYEQYF. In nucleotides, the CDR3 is TGTGCCAGCAGCGGGGGAACAGGGGGATTTTACGAGCAGTACTTC.

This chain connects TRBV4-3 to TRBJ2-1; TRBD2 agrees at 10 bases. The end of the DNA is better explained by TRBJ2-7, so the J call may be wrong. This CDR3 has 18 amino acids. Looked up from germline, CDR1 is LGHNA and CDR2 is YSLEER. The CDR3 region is CASSQALAGVWAYNEQYF. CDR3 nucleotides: TGCGCCAGCAGCCAAGCTCTAGCGGGAGTTTGGGCCTACAATGAGCAGTACTTC.